These 10 T cell receptor beta chains were all obtained from the same sample, sequenced in a study of T cell responses to AZD1222 COVID-19 vaccine. Profiling relied on immunoSEQ multiplex PCR, and the TCRdb table lists in-frame clones only, not all of them. The table includes some 97,000 clones, approximately 88% detected once. The material sequenced was peripheral blood, taken on day 0 of AZD1222 vaccination. The receptors shown here come from an adult in good health.

This chain joins TRBV6-6 and TRBJ2-7, with TRBD2 identical over 7 bases. The length of the CDR3 is 14 residues. Germline CDR1 is MNHNY and CDR2 is SVGAGI (reference sequence). V shed 6 bases, J shed 2 bases, and the junction held 7 bases outside the gene matches. Here the CDR3 reads CASRRTRFAYEQYF. The CDR3 DNA is TGTGCCAGCAGACGGACTAGGTTTGCCTACGAGCAGTACTTC.

The rearrangement uses TRBV10-3 and TRBJ1-2, with 7 bases fitting TRBD1. The CDR3 is 12 amino acids. V shed 6 bases and J 6 bases; nucleotides not matched to a gene: 4. The germline V gene encodes CDR1 ENHRY and CDR2 SYGVKD. The CDR3 sequence is CAISPGQNGYTF. CDR3 sequence (DNA): TGTGCCATCAGCCCGGGACAGAATGGCTACACCTTC.

V usage is TRBV27 and J usage is TRBJ1-5; possibly TRBD1 for D (6 bases). Germline V CDR1 and CDR2: MNHEY, SMNVEV (reference sequence). The length of the CDR3 is 15 residues. V was shortened by 5 bases and J by 2 bases, with 13 bases between the two germline ends. The CDR3 bases are TGTGCCAGCAGTCAGGGGTTCTCGGGCAATCAGCCCCAGCATTTT. This encodes CASSQGFSGNQPQHF.

The chain is built from TRBV7-9 and TRBJ1-2; D is possibly TRBD1 (5 bases). The CDR3 is made up of 15 amino acids. Germline CDR1 is SEHNR and CDR2 is FQNEAQ (reference sequence). Trimming cost V 5 bases and J 2 bases, with 15 bases left between them. The CDR3 protein is CASSPSGGGNYGYTF. The CDR3 coding sequence is TGTGCCAGCAGCCCGTCCGGGGGTGGAAACTATGGCTACACCTTC.

Only one count was recorded for this clone. The chain has TRBV18 and TRBJ1-1; D gene unclear. The CDR3 has 14 residues. Germline V gene data show CDR1 as KGHSH and CDR2 as LQKENI. V was shortened by 3 bases and J by 0 bases, with 8 bases between the two germline ends. CDR3 nucleotides: TGTGCCAGCTCACCGGGCAGCATGAACACTGAAGCTTTCTTT. Protein: CASSPGSMNTEAFF. Full variable domain (rest looked up from reference TRBV18 and TRBJ1-1): NAGVMQNPRHLVRRRGQEARLRCSPMKGHSHVYWYRQLPEEGLKFMVYLQKENIIDESGMPKERFSAEFPKEGPSILRIQQVVRGDSAAYFCASSPGSMNTEAFFGQGTRLTVV.

This clone was seen once. The rearrangement uses TRBV19 and TRBJ1-5, with D possibly TRBD1 on 6 matching bases. Germline values: CDR1 LNHDA, CDR2 SQIVND (reference sequence). Trimming shortened V by 5 bases and J by 6 bases, and 14 bases separated the two germline ends. This CDR3 spans 14 amino acids. The CDR3 loop is CASSLTGSGQPQHF. The CDR3 bases are TGTGCCAGTAGTTTAACAGGGTCGGGTCAGCCCCAGCATTTT. Complete variable domain (other parts from reference TRBV19 and TRBJ1-5): DGGITQSPKYLFRKEGQNVTLSCEQNLNHDAMYWYRQDPGQGLRLIYYSQIVNDFQKGDIAEGYSVSREKKESFPLTVTSAQKNPTAFYLCASSLTGSGQPQHFGDGTRLSIL.

This clone turned up a few times. The chain has TRBV10-3 and TRBJ2-3; D is unclear. The CDR3 spans 12 residues. In germline, CDR1 is ENHRY, CDR2 SYGVKD. V gave up 10 bases and J gave up 6 bases, with 14 bases separating them. The CDR3 DNA follows: TGTGCCACATATTCCGATTCGGATACGCAGTATTTT. Translated, it gives CATYSDSDTQYF.

The chain recombines TRBV5-1 with TRBJ1-4; D is uncertain. The ends were cut back, 0 bases at V and 8 bases at J, with 17 bases in the middle. CDR3 length: 16 amino acids. Per germline, CDR1 SGHRS and CDR2 YFSETQ. The DNA for the CDR3 is TGCGCCAGCAGCTTGGCCGGAGGCCTCCAAGGGGAAAAACTGTTTTTT. This encodes CASSLAGGLQGEKLFF.

The V and J genes are TRBV19 and TRBJ2-5; D tentatively fits TRBD1 or TRBD2 (5 bases each). The CDR3 covers 17 residues. Germline assignment: CDR1 LNHDA and CDR2 SQIVND (reference sequence). V was trimmed by 1 base and J by 0 bases, leaving 15 bases between them. This CDR3 reads CASSIGRLGTDQETQYF. The CDR3 nucleotides are TGTGCCAGTAGTATAGGGAGGCTAGGGACGGACCAAGAGACCCAGTACTTC.

The gene calls are TRBV5-1 and TRBJ1-4; a weak D match, TRBD1 (5 bases). Germline CDR1 SGHRS, CDR2 YFSETQ. Deletions cut 3 bases from V and 8 bases from J, with 11 bases between. The CDR3 has 13 residues. The CDR3, as DNA: TGCGCCAGCAGCTCCGGCAGGGAAGAAAAACTGTTTTTT. This sequence encodes CASSSGREEKLFF.